This TCR beta chain originates from a study of OX40 agonist ivuxolimab in advanced cancers. Produced via immunoSEQ multiplex PCR; TCRdb's table is partial and in-frame only. The sample comprises approximately 82,000 clones, 85% to 90% of which are singletons, and about 1.9% rests with the top ten. CDR3 length: 13 residues. Trimming cost V 5 bases and J 7 bases; bases outside gene matches: 5. Per the germline V gene, CDR1 is MGHDK and CDR2 is SYGVNS. The V gene is TRBV25-1, the J gene TRBJ1-2; 9 positions agree with TRBD1. The source of this sequence is an adult with an advanced solid tumor such as melanoma, head and neck, liver or kidney cancer. The sample in question was CD4+ or CD8+ T cells sorted from blood, obtained in a trial of the OX40 agonist ivuxolimab. CDR3 protein: CASSNRGRFGYTF. The CDR3 DNA sequence: TGTGCCAGCAGTAACAGGGGGCGCTTTGGCTACACCTTC.